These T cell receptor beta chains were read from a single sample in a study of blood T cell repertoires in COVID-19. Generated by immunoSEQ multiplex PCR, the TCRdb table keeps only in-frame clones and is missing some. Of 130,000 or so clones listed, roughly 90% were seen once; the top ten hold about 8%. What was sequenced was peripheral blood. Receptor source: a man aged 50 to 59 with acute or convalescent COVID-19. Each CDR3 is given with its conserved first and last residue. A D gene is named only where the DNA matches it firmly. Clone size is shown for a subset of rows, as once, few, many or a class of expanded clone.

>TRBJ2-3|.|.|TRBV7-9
TGTGCCAGCAGCTTAGAAGCGGAGGGCACAGATACGCAGTATTTT
CASSLEAEGTDTQYF
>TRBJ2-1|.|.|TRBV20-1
TGCAGTGCTAGGTATCTTCAGGAGCAGTTCTTC
CSARYLQEQFF
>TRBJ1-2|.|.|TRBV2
TGTGCCAGCAGTAGAGGGGGATGGGGCTACACCTTC
CASSRGGWGYTF
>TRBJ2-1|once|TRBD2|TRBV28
TGTGCCAGCTTACTAGCGGGAGGGGGCTACAATGAGCAGTTCTTC
CASLLAGGGYNEQFF
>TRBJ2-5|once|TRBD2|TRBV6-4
TGTGCCAGCAGTGTGAGGACTAGCGGGAGGGCCCACATCCCAGAGACCCAGTACTTC
CASSVRTSGRAHIPETQYF
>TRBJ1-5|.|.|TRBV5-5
TGTGCCAGCAGCTTCGGGGGTATTAATCAGCCCCAGCATTTT
CASSFGGINQPQHF
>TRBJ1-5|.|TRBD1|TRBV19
TGTGCCACGAGACCGGGACAGCAGCCCAATCAGCCCCAGCATTTT
CATRPGQQPNQPQHF
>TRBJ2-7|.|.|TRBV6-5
TGTGCCAGCAGACCGCGGGACAGAGACTACGAGCAGTACTTC
CASRPRDRDYEQYF
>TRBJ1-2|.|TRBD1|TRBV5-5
TGTGCCAGCAGCAGGGCGAGACAGGGGGCTTATGGCTACACCTTC
CASSRARQGAYGYTF
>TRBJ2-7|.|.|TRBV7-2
TGTGCCAGCAGCTCGACAAGTATCTCCTACGAGCAGTACTTC
CASSSTSISYEQYF
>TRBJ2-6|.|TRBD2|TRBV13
TGTGCCAGCAGTTCATTTCGGACTAGCCCCCTTAAACCTCTCTCTGGGGCCAACGTCCTGACTTTC
CASSSFRTSPLKPLSGANVLTF
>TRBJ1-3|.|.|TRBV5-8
TGTGCCAGCAGCTTGGAATCCTTGTCCGGAAACACCATATATTTT
CASSLESLSGNTIYF
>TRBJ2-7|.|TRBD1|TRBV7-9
TGTGCCAGCAGCTTAGCGGGGACCAACAGGGGTCGGGAGCAGTACTTC
CASSLAGTNRGREQYF
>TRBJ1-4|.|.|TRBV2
TGTGCCAGCAGTGAGGGAGTCGGCAGGGAGGTTGAAAAACTGTTTTTT
CASSEGVGREVEKLFF
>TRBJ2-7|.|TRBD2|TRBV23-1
TGCGCCAGCAGTCAATTAGGACTGGGGGAGGGCTACGAGCAGTACTTC
CASSQLGLGEGYEQYF
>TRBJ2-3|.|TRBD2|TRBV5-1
TGCGCCAGCAGCTTGGGACTGAGTAGCGGGACTTGGGGAGATACGCAGTATTTT
CASSLGLSSGTWGDTQYF
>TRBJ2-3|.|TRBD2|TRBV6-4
TGTGCCAGCTCAGCGGGAGTGACCACAGATACGCAGTATTTT
CASSAGVTTDTQYF
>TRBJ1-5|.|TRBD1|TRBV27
TGTGCCAGCAGTTTAGTTACCGGGACAGGTTTAAATCAGCCCCAGCATTTT
CASSLVTGTGLNQPQHF
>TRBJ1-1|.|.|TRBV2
TGTGCCAGCAGTGCCAGGGGCGACACTGAAGCTTTCTTT
CASSARGDTEAFF
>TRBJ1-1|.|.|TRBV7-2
TGTGCCAGCAGCTCGCAATCACAGGGAACTGAAGCTTTCTTT
CASSSQSQGTEAFF
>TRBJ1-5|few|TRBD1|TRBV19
TGTGCCAGTAGTATAAGGGCAGGGGGCCACAATCAGCCCCAGCATTTT
CASSIRAGGHNQPQHF
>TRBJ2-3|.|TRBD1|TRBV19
TGTGCCAGTCGGCCGGGACAGACATTCTCTACGCAGTATTTT
CASRPGQTFSTQYF
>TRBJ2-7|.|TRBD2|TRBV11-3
TGTGCCAGCAGCTTAGGAGCGGGAAGCTCCTACGAGCAGTACTTC
CASSLGAGSSYEQYF
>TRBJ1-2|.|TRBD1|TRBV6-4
TGTGCCAGCAGTCCAACAGGGGCGGGCTATGGCTACACCTTC
CASSPTGAGYGYTF
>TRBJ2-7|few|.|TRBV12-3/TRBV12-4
TGTGCCAGCACGCCGGACAGTCGATACGAGCAGTACTTC
CASTPDSRYEQYF
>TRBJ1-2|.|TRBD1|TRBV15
TGTGCCACCAGCAGAGATCTCCCGGGACAGGGGTATGGCTACACCTTC
CATSRDLPGQGYGYTF
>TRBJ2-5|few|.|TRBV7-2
TGTGCCAGCAGCTTCCCCCAGGGAGGGACCCAGTACTTC
CASSFPQGGTQYF
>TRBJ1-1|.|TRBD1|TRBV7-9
TGTGCCAGCAGCTTTGGACAGGGAGGGACTGAAGCTTTCTTT
CASSFGQGGTEAFF